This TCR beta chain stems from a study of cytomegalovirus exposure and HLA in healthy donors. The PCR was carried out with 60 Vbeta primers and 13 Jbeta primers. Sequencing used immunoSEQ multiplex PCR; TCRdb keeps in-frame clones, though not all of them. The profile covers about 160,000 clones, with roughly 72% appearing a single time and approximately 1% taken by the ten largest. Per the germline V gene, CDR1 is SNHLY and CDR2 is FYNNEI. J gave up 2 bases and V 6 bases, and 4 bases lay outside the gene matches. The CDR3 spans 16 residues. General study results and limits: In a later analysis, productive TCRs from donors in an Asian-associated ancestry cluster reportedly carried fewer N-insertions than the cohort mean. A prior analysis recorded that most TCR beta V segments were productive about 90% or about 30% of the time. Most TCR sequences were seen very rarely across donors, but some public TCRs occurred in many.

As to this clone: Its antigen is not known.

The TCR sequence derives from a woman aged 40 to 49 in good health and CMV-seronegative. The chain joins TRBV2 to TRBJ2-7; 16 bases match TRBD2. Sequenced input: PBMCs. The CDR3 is CASSPGTSGRAYEQYF. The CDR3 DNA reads TGTGCCAGCAGCCCCGGGACTAGCGGGAGGGCCTACGAGCAGTACTTC. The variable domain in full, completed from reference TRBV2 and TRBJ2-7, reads EPEVTQTPSHQVTQMGQEVILRCVPISNHLYFYWYRQILGQKVEFLVSFYNNEISEKSEIFDDQFSVERPDGSNFTLKIRSTKLEDSAMYFCASSPGTSGRAYEQYFGPGTRLTVT.